This T cell receptor beta chain was sequenced in a study of beta chain features in type 1 diabetes. Since all of the isolated RNA was reverse transcribed, expressed TCRB transcripts were what got sequenced. Using immunoSEQ multiplex PCR, the repertoire was profiled, and TCRdb retains in-frame clones only, with some absent. The sample includes about 140,000 clones, about 9.7% seen only once; the top ten take about 0.6%. This clone appeared a few times. V lost 4 bases to trimming and J lost 3 bases; unmatched junction nucleotides: 3. Germline values: CDR1 SQVTM, CDR2 ANQGSEA. The CDR3 totals 13 residues.

Material: central memory CD4+ T cells from blood. J is TRBJ1-5 and V is TRBV29-1, with 7 bases lining up with TRBD1. This TCR came from a woman aged 35 to 49 in good health. CDR3 nucleotides: TGCAGCGTTGGCAGGGGGGACAATCAGCCCCAGCATTTT. It yields the protein CSVGRGDNQPQHF.